The rows below give T cell receptor beta chains drawn from one sample of a study of blood T cell repertoires in COVID-19. Method: immunoSEQ multiplex PCR; TCRdb's copy keeps in-frame clones and lacks some. The sample carries about 220,000 clones, around 80% recorded once. Input material: peripheral blood. The receptors originated from a man between 50 and 59 years old with active or convalescent COVID-19. The CDR3 runs from the conserved cysteine through the conserved F or W. The D gene is left open where the match is weak. The size entry is marked missing in some rows and otherwise reads once, few, many or a size class.

V	J	D	size	CDR3	DNA
TRBV5-4	TRBJ1-2	NA	NA	CASVRRDHLNYGYTF	TGTGCCAGCGTCAGGCGGGACCACCTAAACTATGGCTACACCTTC
TRBV7-9	TRBJ1-2	TRBD1	NA	CVSSQQGQGASGYTF	TGTGTCAGCAGCCAACAGGGACAGGGGGCTTCGGGCTACACCTTC
TRBV11-1	TRBJ2-7	TRBD2	NA	CASSLGLEEAEQYF	TGTGCCAGCAGCTTGGGACTAGAGGAAGCCGAGCAGTACTTC
TRBV7-9	TRBJ1-2	NA	NA	CASSLNWRDGSNYGYTF	TGTGCCAGCAGCTTAAATTGGAGGGACGGCTCTAACTATGGCTACACCTTC
TRBV7-2	TRBJ1-2	NA	once	CASSLTGQNYGYTF	TGTGCCAGCAGCTTAACAGGCCAGAACTATGGCTACACCTTC
TRBV6-5	TRBJ1-1	TRBD1	NA	CASSPRTGGDEAFF	TGTGCCAGCTCACCAAGGACAGGGGGCGATGAAGCTTTCTTT
TRBV28	TRBJ1-2	NA	NA	CASSLANYGYTF	TGTGCCAGCAGCCTGGCCAACTATGGCTACACCTTC
TRBV19	TRBJ1-4	NA	NA	CASKPVGEEKLFF	TGTGCCAGTAAACCGGTGGGAGAAGAAAAACTGTTTTTT
TRBV28	TRBJ1-5	NA	NA	CASSLREFNQPQHF	TGTGCCAGCAGTTTACGGGAGTTCAATCAGCCCCAGCATTTT
TRBV27	TRBJ1-4	TRBD1	NA	CANSLRQGQKLFF	TGTGCCAACAGTTTACGACAGGGCCAAAAACTGTTTTTT
TRBV18	TRBJ2-5	NA	NA	CASSPRRQTQETQYF	TGTGCCAGCTCACCACGTAGACAGACTCAAGAGACCCAGTACTTC
TRBV28	TRBJ2-7	NA	NA	CASSLGPSYEQYF	TGTGCCAGCAGCTTGGGCCCAAGCTACGAGCAGTACTTC
TRBV5-1	TRBJ1-3	NA	NA	CASASEGGNTIYF	TGCGCCAGCGCGAGTGAGGGTGGAAACACCATATATTTT
TRBV5-1	TRBJ1-2	TRBD1	few	CASSFLTGSGYTF	TGCGCCAGCAGCTTCCTGACAGGGAGTGGCTACACCTTC
TRBV15	TRBJ2-6	NA	few	CATSRDRSSGANVLTF	TGTGCCACCAGCAGAGATCGGAGTTCAGGGGCCAACGTCCTGACTTTC
TRBV9	TRBJ2-2	TRBD2	NA	CASSSRSGTSGLTGELFF	TGTGCCAGCAGCTCTCGCTCCGGGACTAGCGGACTTACCGGGGAGCTGTTTTTT
TRBV6-5	TRBJ2-3	TRBD2	NA	CASSSRGGLLTDTQYF	TGTGCCAGCAGTTCCCGGGGGGGCCTCCTCACAGATACGCAGTATTTT
TRBV5-5	TRBJ1-3	NA	NA	CASSLEGGPYSGNTIYF	TGTGCCAGCAGCTTGGAGGGAGGCCCCTACTCTGGAAACACCATATATTTT
TRBV7-2	TRBJ2-3	TRBD2	NA	CASSLELAGISTDTQYF	TGTGCCAGCAGCTTAGAACTAGCGGGAATCAGCACAGATACGCAGTATTTT
TRBV12-3/TRBV12-4	TRBJ1-6	NA	NA	CASSRRRNSPLHF	TGTGCCAGCAGTCGCCGGAGGAATTCACCCCTCCACTTT
TRBV19	TRBJ2-1	NA	NA	CASSMMTNSPNEQFF	TGTGCCAGTAGTATGATGACTAACTCGCCCAATGAGCAGTTCTTC
TRBV6-1	TRBJ2-5	TRBD2	NA	CASSESRGLAGGKTQYF	TGTGCCAGCAGTGAATCGAGGGGACTAGCGGGGGGAAAGACCCAGTACTTC
TRBV5-8	TRBJ2-3	NA	NA	CASSLGGLDTQYF	TGTGCCAGCAGCTTGGGCGGTCTAGATACGCAGTATTTT
TRBV27	TRBJ1-2	NA	NA	CASSLRPPTGSLRYGYTF	TGTGCCAGCAGTTTAAGGCCCCCCACAGGGTCCCTCCGCTATGGCTACACCTTC
TRBV28	TRBJ1-6	TRBD1	NA	CASRGGQGAHSYNSPLHF	TGTGCCAGCAGGGGGGGACAGGGGGCGCATTCCTATAATTCACCCCTCCACTTT
TRBV25-1	TRBJ2-6	NA	NA	CASSAKYGRGANVLTF	TGTGCCAGCAGTGCCAAATATGGGAGGGGGGCCAACGTCCTGACTTTC
TRBV4-2	TRBJ1-1	TRBD1	few	CASSPPGTGLSRPEAFF	TGTGCCAGCAGCCCCCCCGGGACAGGGCTCTCGCGCCCTGAAGCTTTCTTT
TRBV11-3	TRBJ2-1	NA	NA	CASSFPGKSGSYEQFF	TGTGCCAGCAGCTTCCCAGGGAAGTCTGGCTCTTATGAGCAGTTCTTC
TRBV18	TRBJ1-2	NA	NA	CASSPRGNDGYTF	TGTGCCAGCTCACCAAGGGGAAACGATGGCTACACCTTC
TRBV7-3	TRBJ2-1	TRBD1	NA	CASSLLGQGSEQFF	TGTGCCAGCAGCTTGTTAGGACAGGGTAGTGAGCAGTTCTTC
TRBV3-1/TRBV3-2	TRBJ2-2	TRBD2	NA	CASSQFGGDTGELFF	TGTGCCAGCAGCCAGTTCGGGGGGGACACCGGGGAGCTGTTTTTT
TRBV5-1	TRBJ1-1	TRBD1	NA	CASSSGQGAEAFF	TGCGCCAGCAGCTCCGGACAGGGGGCCGAAGCTTTCTTT
TRBV5-8	TRBJ2-6	TRBD1	once	CASSSRGPGANVLTF	TGTGCCAGCAGCTCGAGGGGGCCTGGGGCCAACGTCCTGACTTTC
TRBV18	TRBJ1-5	NA	NA	CASSRSAGAGQPQHF	TGTGCCAGCTCACGGTCAGCAGGGGCCGGTCAGCCCCAGCATTTT
TRBV11-2	TRBJ2-4	NA	once	CASSPVGNIQYF	TGTGCCAGCAGCCCCGTCGGAAACATTCAGTACTTC
TRBV6-5	TRBJ2-3	NA	NA	CASSLQGPDTQYF	TGTGCCAGCAGTTTACAGGGACCAGATACGCAGTATTTT
TRBV6-2/TRBV6-3	TRBJ2-5	NA	NA	CASSDYTGETQYF	TGTGCCAGCAGTGACTATACGGGGGAGACCCAGTACTTC
TRBV3-1/TRBV3-2	TRBJ1-3	TRBD1	NA	CASSQTTGRNTIYF	TGTGCCAGCAGCCAAACGACAGGGAGGAACACCATATATTTT
TRBV27	TRBJ2-7	NA	NA	CASSFGRSYEQYF	TGTGCCAGCAGTTTTGGGCGTTCCTACGAGCAGTACTTC
TRBV15	TRBJ1-5	TRBD1	NA	CATSRGDRIYSNQPQHF	TGTGCCACCAGCAGAGGGGACAGAATTTATAGCAATCAGCCCCAGCATTTT
TRBV7-2	TRBJ2-5	NA	once	CASSLEIGSQETQYF	TGTGCCAGCAGCTTAGAGATCGGGAGTCAAGAGACCCAGTACTTC
TRBV2	TRBJ1-6	NA	NA	CASSLSREGNSPLHF	TGTGCCAGCAGTTTGAGCAGGGAAGGTAATTCACCCCTCCACTTT
TRBV7-2	TRBJ2-7	TRBD1	once	CASSPDRGATYEQYF	TGTGCCAGCAGCCCCGACAGGGGGGCAACTTACGAGCAGTACTTC
TRBV5-6	TRBJ1-3	NA	NA	CASSYISSTSGNTIYF	TGTGCCAGCAGTTACATCTCCAGTACCTCTGGAAACACCATATATTTT
TRBV4-1	TRBJ2-3	TRBD2	NA	CASSQAASGVADTQYF	TGCGCCAGCAGCCAAGCAGCTAGCGGGGTCGCAGATACGCAGTATTTT
TRBV6-2/TRBV6-3	TRBJ2-7	NA	NA	CASSYDGGPYEQYF	TGTGCCAGCAGTTACGACGGAGGGCCGTACGAGCAGTACTTC
TRBV5-4	TRBJ2-4	NA	NA	CASSSEGRAKNIQYF	TGTGCCAGCAGCTCGGAGGGGCGGGCCAAAAACATTCAGTACTTC
TRBV7-7	TRBJ2-3	NA	NA	CASSLGGTGSDTQYF	TGTGCTAGCAGCTTAGGGGGGACTGGCTCAGATACGCAGTATTTT
TRBV5-1	TRBJ1-1	NA	NA	CASSFNPGLGSEAFF	TGCGCCAGCAGCTTTAACCCAGGCCTCGGGAGTGAAGCTTTCTTT
TRBV5-1	TRBJ1-2	TRBD1	NA	CASSFPTGEGGYTF	TGCGCCAGCAGCTTTCCGACAGGGGAGGGTGGCTACACCTTC
TRBV27	TRBJ2-4	NA	NA	CASSLDNNIQYF	TGTGCCAGCAGTCTTGACAACAACATTCAGTACTTC
TRBV6-5	TRBJ2-1	NA	NA	CASISPAAGATEQFF	TGTGCCAGCATTTCCCCAGCGGCGGGGGCGACGGAGCAGTTCTTC
TRBV7-2	TRBJ2-1	TRBD1	few	CASSLMTGSYNEQFF	TGTGCCAGCAGCTTGATGACAGGGTCCTACAATGAGCAGTTCTTC
TRBV5-1	TRBJ2-7	NA	NA	CASSPGYNQPPREQYF	TGCGCCAGCAGCCCGGGGTACAACCAACCTCCGCGCGAGCAGTACTTC
TRBV19	TRBJ1-5	NA	NA	CASSILVGGGNQPQHF	TGTGCCAGTAGTATTTTGGTGGGGGGGGGCAATCAGCCCCAGCATTTT
TRBV2	TRBJ1-6	NA	NA	CVSSDSGSPLHF	TGTGTCAGCAGTGATAGTGGTTCACCCCTCCACTTT
TRBV2	TRBJ2-7	TRBD1	NA	CASSEEGTGSGYEQYF	TGTGCCAGCAGTGAAGAAGGGACAGGGTCGGGATACGAGCAGTACTTC
TRBV5-4	TRBJ2-4	TRBD2	NA	CASSQSPLAGGRIAKNIQYF	TGTGCCAGCAGCCAGAGCCCCCTTGCGGGGGGCCGAATAGCCAAAAACATTCAGTACTTC
TRBV10-2	TRBJ1-2	NA	NA	CASSEARQRGYTF	TGCGCCAGCAGTGAGGCCAGACAGCGTGGCTACACCTTC
TRBV27	TRBJ2-1	NA	NA	CASSSDRFPYNEQFF	TGTGCCAGCAGTTCCGACAGATTTCCCTACAATGAGCAGTTCTTC